These T cell receptor beta chains were read from a single sample in a study of spatial heterogeneity in lung cancer. TCRdb re-derived calls from the 5' RACE reads in MiXCR, one entry per CDR3 protein. The table includes 1,800 or so distinct CDR3 sequences, under 25% detected once. This specimen was normal lung tissue next to the tumor, taken at surgery. These receptors were taken from a male donor with early-stage non-small cell lung cancer. CDR3s include the opening cysteine and the closing phenylalanine or tryptophan. The order of the fields is V gene, J gene, clone size, D gene, CDR3 protein, CDR3 DNA. The D gene is left open where the match is weak. Clone size, where shown, is once, few, many, or a class for clones that have expanded.

V: TRBV10-3
J: TRBJ2-3
size: medium-sized
D: TRBD1
CDR3: CAIRNGQAPTDTQYF
DNA: TGTGCCATCAGGAATGGACAGGCCCCCACAGATACGCAGTATTTT

V: TRBV5-1
J: TRBJ2-3
size: NA
D: NA
CDR3: CASSIVGGDTDTQYF
DNA: TGCGCCAGCAGCATAGTAGGGGGAGACACAGATACGCAGTATTTT

V: TRBV10-2
J: TRBJ2-1
size: medium-sized
D: TRBD2
CDR3: CASNRRGGYNEQFF
DNA: TGCGCCAGCAATCGGCGGGGGGGCTATAATGAGCAGTTCTTC

V: TRBV20-1
J: TRBJ2-5
size: once
D: TRBD2
CDR3: CSAGPSGQETQYF
DNA: TGCAGTGCTGGGCCTAGCGGCCAAGAGACCCAGTACTTC

V: TRBV6-1
J: TRBJ2-7
size: many
D: NA
CDR3: CASGFRGNEQYF
DNA: TGTGCCAGCGGATTCAGGGGCAACGAGCAGTACTTC

V: TRBV7-9
J: TRBJ2-3
size: many
D: NA
CDR3: CASSLGSSGLGTDTQYF
DNA: TGTGCCAGCAGCTTAGGATCCTCAGGGCTTGGGACAGATACGCAGTATTTT

V: TRBV19
J: TRBJ1-2
size: medium-sized
D: NA
CDR3: CASSPLLGTSNYGYTF
DNA: TGTGCCAGTAGTCCCCTTCTAGGGACGTCTAACTATGGCTACACCTTC

V: TRBV19
J: TRBJ2-1
size: NA
D: TRBD2
CDR3: CASSSGGLYNEQFF
DNA: TGTGCCAGTAGTAGCGGGGGTCTATACAATGAGCAGTTCTTC

V: TRBV3-1
J: TRBJ2-2
size: once
D: NA
CDR3: CASSQMATNTGELFF
DNA: TGTGCCAGCAGCCAAATGGCAACGAACACCGGGGAGCTGTTTTTT

V: TRBV20-1
J: TRBJ2-2
size: many
D: NA
CDR3: CSAGQNTGELFF
DNA: TGCAGTGCAGGACAGAACACCGGGGAGCTGTTTTTT

V: TRBV28
J: TRBJ1-2
size: once
D: NA
CDR3: CASISITGPLSYTF
DNA: TGTGCCAGCATTTCTATTACAGGACCCCTGAGCTACACCTTC

V: TRBV6-5
J: TRBJ1-1
size: medium-sized
D: TRBD1
CDR3: CASSYTPGQITEAFF
DNA: TGTGCCAGCAGTTACACTCCGGGACAGATCACTGAAGCTTTCTTT

V: TRBV27
J: TRBJ2-2
size: large
D: NA
CDR3: CASSLGRDVLFF
DNA: TGTGCCAGCAGTTTAGGCCGGGACGTGCTGTTTTTT

V: TRBV28
J: TRBJ1-1
size: NA
D: NA
CDR3: CASSLSRSRGAAFF
DNA: TGTGCCAGCAGTTTATCGCGGTCTCGGGGTGCGGCTTTCTTT

V: TRBV9
J: TRBJ2-3
size: NA
D: TRBD2
CDR3: CASSASGTSTDTQYF
DNA: TGTGCCAGCAGCGCGAGCGGGACTAGCACAGATACGCAGTATTTT

V: TRBV27
J: TRBJ2-2
size: large
D: TRBD1
CDR3: CASSSLTGVTGELFF
DNA: TGTGCCAGCAGTTCGTTGACAGGGGTCACCGGGGAGCTGTTTTTT

V: TRBV6-2/TRBV6-3
J: TRBJ1-1
size: medium-sized
D: NA
CDR3: CASSYIANTEAFF
DNA: TGTGCCAGCAGTTACATCGCGAACACTGAAGCTTTCTTT

V: TRBV5-4
J: TRBJ1-3
size: medium-sized
D: NA
CDR3: CASSLQGGNTIYF
DNA: TGTGCCAGCAGCCTACAAGGCGGAAACACCATATATTTT

V: TRBV28
J: TRBJ1-5
size: large
D: NA
CDR3: CASSPLSDRTGASQPQHF
DNA: TGTGCCAGCAGTCCCCTTTCCGACAGGACGGGAGCAAGTCAGCCCCAGCATTTT

V: TRBV27
J: TRBJ2-7
size: medium-sized
D: TRBD1
CDR3: CASSLLQGGGEQYF
DNA: TGTGCCAGCAGTTTATTACAGGGGGGCGGCGAGCAGTACTTC

V: TRBV29-1
J: TRBJ2-3
size: large
D: NA
CDR3: CSVEEGRREIDTQYF
DNA: TGCAGCGTTGAAGAGGGCCGGAGGGAGATCGATACGCAGTATTTT

V: TRBV29-1
J: TRBJ1-2
size: large
D: NA
CDR3: CSVAQGDYGYTF
DNA: TGCAGCGTTGCCCAGGGAGACTATGGCTACACCTTC

V: TRBV29-1
J: TRBJ2-7
size: NA
D: NA
CDR3: CSGLGATREQYF
DNA: TGCAGCGGTCTCGGGGCAACTCGCGAGCAGTACTTC

V: TRBV28
J: TRBJ2-7
size: medium-sized
D: NA
CDR3: CASTRGPRYEQYF
DNA: TGTGCCAGCACCCGGGGGCCCCGCTACGAGCAGTACTTC

V: TRBV20-1
J: TRBJ1-4
size: NA
D: NA
CDR3: CSARGSTEKLFF
DNA: TGCAGTGCTAGGGGAAGCACTGAAAAACTGTTTTTT

V: TRBV27
J: TRBJ1-1
size: many
D: NA
CDR3: CASRQSGGSEAFF
DNA: TGTGCCAGCAGGCAGTCGGGGGGCTCTGAAGCTTTCTTT